This T cell receptor beta chain was sequenced during a study of T cells in Graves' hyperthyroidism and ophthalmopathy. Across the whole study: Peripheral blood was drawn at first diagnosis, prior to all treatment. Study-wide results and limits: Blood also held most thyroid clonotypes expanded beyond 0.001. Separating ophthalmopathy from stable hyperthyroidism was achieved by a 13 V-J model.

This clonotype was picked up many times. As yet, its antigen is unknown. Germline and junction disagree at one end, which may indicate a read error. Amplification yielded TCR beta CDR3 regions, with RNA transcripts as the source. The TCR CDR3 was amplified in a first-round RT-PCR using the HTBI primer set. TCRdb used MiXCR to reprocess the multiplex PCR reads, holding one entry per CDR3 protein. This sample has 96,000 or so distinct CDR3 sequences, with about half found just once. Recently diagnosed hyperthyroidism of less than 2 months' duration affected patients aged 18 to 65. The sample taken for sequencing was blood. The source is a woman in her 40s with Graves' hyperthyroidism.

The CDR3 nucleotides are TGCGGCGTTGAAGGCAGGGGCGAGCAGTACTTC. Residues: CGVEGRGEQYF. The chain combines TRBV29-1 with TRBJ2-7, with D possibly being TRBD1 (6 bases). This CDR3 comprises 11 residues. CDR1 SQVTM and CDR2 ANQGSEA come from the germline V gene.